This T cell receptor beta chain was profiled in a study of blood T cell repertoires in COVID-19. Study background: Material from acute and convalescent COVID-19 was sourced from the United States, Italy and Spain. Sources were T cells, B-cell-depleted T cells, or PBMCs; the material itself was cDNA or gDNA.

V lost 11 bases to trimming and J lost 0 bases, with 12 bases between them. Germline loops: CDR1 MRHNA, CDR2 SNTAGT. The CDR3 runs to 13 residues. Authors' analysis steps: Amplified reference gene primers provided the basis for estimating nucleated cell counts. Produced via immunoSEQ multiplex PCR; TCRdb's table is partial and in-frame only. V and J calls and clone size come straight from that table; D and trimming were deduced from the DNA. The repertoire holds about 220,000 clones, with 80% as singletons. This rearrangement joins TRBV6-4 to TRBJ2-3; D is unresolved. The sequencing input was peripheral blood. The receptor was derived from a human donor in a cohort sampled during active COVID-19. The CDR3 sequence: CALRGSSTDTQYF. Here the CDR3 DNA reads TGTGCCCTCAGAGGATCCAGCACAGATACGCAGTATTTT.